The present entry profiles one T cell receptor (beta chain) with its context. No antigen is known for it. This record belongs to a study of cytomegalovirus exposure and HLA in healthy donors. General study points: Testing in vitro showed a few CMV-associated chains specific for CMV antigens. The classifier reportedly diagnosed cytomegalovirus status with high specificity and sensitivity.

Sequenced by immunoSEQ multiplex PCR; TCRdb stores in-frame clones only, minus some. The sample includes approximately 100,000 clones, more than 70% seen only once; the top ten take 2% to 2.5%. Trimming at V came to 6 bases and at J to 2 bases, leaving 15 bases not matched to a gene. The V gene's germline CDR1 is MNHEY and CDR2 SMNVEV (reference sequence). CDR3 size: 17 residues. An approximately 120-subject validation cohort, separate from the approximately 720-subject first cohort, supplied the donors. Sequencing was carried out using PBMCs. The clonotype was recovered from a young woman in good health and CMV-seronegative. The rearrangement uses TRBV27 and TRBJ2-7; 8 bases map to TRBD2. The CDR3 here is CASRNLFLGLGTYEQYF. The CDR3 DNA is TGTGCCAGCAGAAACTTGTTTTTGGGACTAGGAACCTACGAGCAGTACTTC.